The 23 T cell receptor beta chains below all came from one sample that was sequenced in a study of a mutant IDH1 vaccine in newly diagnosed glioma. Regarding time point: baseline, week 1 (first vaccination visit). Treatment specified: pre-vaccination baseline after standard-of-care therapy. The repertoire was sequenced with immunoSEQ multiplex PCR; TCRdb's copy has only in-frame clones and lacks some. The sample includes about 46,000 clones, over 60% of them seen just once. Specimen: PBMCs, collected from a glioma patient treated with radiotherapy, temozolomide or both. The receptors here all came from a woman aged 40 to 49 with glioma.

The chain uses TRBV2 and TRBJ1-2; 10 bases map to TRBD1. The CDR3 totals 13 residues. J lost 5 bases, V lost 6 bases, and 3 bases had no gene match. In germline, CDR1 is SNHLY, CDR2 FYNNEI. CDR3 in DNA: TGTGCCAGCAGGAGACAGGGGGCGTATGGCTACACCTTC. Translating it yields CASRRQGAYGYTF.

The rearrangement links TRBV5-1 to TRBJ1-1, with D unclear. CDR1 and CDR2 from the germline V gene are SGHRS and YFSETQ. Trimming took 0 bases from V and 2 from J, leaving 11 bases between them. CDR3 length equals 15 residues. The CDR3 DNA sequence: TGCGCCAGCAGCTTGGTAAACAGTCGCAACACTGAAGCTTTCTTT. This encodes CASSLVNSRNTEAFF.

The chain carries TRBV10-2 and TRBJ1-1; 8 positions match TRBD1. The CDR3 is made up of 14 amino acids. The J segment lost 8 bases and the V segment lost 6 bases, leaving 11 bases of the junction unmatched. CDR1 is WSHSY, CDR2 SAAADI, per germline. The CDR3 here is CASRRTGGRGEAFF. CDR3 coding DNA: TGCGCCAGCAGAAGAACAGGGGGGCGAGGGGAAGCTTTCTTT.

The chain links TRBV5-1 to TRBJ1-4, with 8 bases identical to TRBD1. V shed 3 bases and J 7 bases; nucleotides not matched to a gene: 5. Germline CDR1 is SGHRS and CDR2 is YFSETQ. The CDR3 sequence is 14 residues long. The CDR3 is CASSSGQGIEKLFF. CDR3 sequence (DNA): TGCGCCAGCAGCTCCGGACAGGGCATTGAAAAACTGTTTTTT.

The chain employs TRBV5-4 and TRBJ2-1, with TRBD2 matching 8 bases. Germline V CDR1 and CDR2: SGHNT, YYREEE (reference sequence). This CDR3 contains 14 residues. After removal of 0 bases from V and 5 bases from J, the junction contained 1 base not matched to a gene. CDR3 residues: CASSLAAGDNEQFF. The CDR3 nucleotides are TGTGCCAGCAGCTTGGCAGCGGGGGACAATGAGCAGTTCTTC.

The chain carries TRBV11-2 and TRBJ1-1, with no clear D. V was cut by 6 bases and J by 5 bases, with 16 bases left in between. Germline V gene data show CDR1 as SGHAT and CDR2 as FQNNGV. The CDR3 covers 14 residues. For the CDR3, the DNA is TGTGCCAGCAGGCTGACGGGGAGGCGGACTGAAGCTTTCTTT. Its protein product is CASRLTGRRTEAFF.

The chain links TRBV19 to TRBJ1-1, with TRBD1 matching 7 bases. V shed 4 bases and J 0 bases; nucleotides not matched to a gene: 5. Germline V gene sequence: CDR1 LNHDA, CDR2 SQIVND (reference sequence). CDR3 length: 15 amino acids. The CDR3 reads CASSRGQHMNTEAFF. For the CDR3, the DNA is TGTGCCAGTAGTAGGGGACAGCACATGAACACTGAAGCTTTCTTT.

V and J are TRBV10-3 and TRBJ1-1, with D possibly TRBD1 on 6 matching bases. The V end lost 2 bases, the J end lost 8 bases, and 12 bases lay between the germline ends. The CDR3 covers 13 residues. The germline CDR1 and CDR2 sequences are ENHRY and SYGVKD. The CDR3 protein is CAISEQLTGEAFF. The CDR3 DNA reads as TGTGCCATCAGTGAGCAGTTGACAGGAGAAGCTTTCTTT.

The CDR3 protein is CASSTPPRAYGYTF. CDR3 sequence (DNA): TGTGCCAGTAGTACCCCACCCCGGGCCTATGGCTACACCTTC. The chain employs TRBV19 and TRBJ1-2, with no clear D. CDR3 length: 14 amino acids. Germline loops: CDR1 LNHDA, CDR2 SQIVND (reference sequence). Trimming took off 4 bases at V and 4 bases at J, with 13 bases between the two ends.

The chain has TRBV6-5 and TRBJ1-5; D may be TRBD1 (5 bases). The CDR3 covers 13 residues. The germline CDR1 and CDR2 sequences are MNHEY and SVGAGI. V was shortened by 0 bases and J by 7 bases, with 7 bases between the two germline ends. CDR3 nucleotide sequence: TGTGCCAGCAGTTACTCGACAGAACAGCCCCAGCATTTT. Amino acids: CASSYSTEQPQHF.

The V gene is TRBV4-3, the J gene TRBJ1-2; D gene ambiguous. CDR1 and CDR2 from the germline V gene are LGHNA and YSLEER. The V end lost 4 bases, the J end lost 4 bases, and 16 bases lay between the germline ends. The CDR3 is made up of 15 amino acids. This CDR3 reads CASSPSRGGIYGYTF. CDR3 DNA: TGCGCCAGCAGCCCCTCTCGGGGAGGGATCTATGGCTACACCTTC.

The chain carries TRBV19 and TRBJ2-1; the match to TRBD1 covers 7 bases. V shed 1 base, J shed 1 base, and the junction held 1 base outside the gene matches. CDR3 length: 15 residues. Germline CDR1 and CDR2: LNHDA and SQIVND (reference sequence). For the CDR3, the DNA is TGTGCCAGTAGTATAGCAGGGGGTTCCTACAATGAGCAGTTCTTC. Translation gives CASSIAGGSYNEQFF.

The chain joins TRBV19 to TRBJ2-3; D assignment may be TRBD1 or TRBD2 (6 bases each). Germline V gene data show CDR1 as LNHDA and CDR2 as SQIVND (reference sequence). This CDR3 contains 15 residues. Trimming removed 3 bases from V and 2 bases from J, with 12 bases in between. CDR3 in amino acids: CASSIVGGNTDTQYF. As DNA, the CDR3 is TGTGCCAGTAGTATTGTGGGGGGCAACACAGATACGCAGTATTTT.

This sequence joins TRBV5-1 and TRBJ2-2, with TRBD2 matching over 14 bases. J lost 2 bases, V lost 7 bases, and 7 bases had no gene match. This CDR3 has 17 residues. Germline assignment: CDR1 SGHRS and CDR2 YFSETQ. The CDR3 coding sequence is TGCGCCAGCTCCAAAGGACTAGCGGGGGGAAACACCGGGGAGCTGTTTTTT. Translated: CASSKGLAGGNTGELFF.

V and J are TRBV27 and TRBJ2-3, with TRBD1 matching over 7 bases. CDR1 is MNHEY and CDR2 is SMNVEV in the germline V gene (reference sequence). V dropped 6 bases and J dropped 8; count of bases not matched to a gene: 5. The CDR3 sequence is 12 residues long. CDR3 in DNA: TGTGCCAGCAGCCCCAACAGGGGTACGCAGTATTTT. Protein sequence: CASSPNRGTQYF.

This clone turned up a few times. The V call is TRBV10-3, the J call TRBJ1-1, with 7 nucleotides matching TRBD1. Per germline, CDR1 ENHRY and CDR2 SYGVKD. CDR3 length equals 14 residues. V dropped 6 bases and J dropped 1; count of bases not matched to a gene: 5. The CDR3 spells CAIRGAGGNTEAFF. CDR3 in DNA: TGTGCCATCAGGGGGGCAGGGGGGAACACTGAAGCTTTCTTT.

Here the CDR3 reads CASSLNSVALEGTQYF. The CDR3 coding sequence is TGTGCCAGCAGCTTGAATTCCGTGGCACTTGAAGGGACCCAGTACTTC. The V call is TRBV5-5, the J call TRBJ2-5, with unresolved D. The CDR3 spans 16 residues. CDR1 is SGHKS and CDR2 is YYEKEE in the germline V gene (reference sequence). Trimming took 1 base from V and 7 from J, leaving 20 bases between them.

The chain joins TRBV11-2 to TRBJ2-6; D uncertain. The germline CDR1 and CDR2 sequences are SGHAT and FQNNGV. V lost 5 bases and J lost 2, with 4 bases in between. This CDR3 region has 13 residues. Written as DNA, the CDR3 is TGTGCCAGCAGCATGGCTGGGGCCAACGTCCTGACTTTC. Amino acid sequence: CASSMAGANVLTF.

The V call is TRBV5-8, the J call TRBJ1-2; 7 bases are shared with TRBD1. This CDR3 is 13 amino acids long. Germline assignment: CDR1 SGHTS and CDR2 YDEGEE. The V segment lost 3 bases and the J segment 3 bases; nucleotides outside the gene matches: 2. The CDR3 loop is CASSSDRDYGYTF. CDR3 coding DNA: TGTGCCAGCAGCTCAGACAGGGACTATGGCTACACCTTC.

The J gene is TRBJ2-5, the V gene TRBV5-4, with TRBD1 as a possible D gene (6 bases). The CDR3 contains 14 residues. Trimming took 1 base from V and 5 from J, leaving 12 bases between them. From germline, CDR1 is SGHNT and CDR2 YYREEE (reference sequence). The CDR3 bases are TGTGCCAGCAGCTTGCGCACAGGGACGGAGACCCAGTACTTC. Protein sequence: CASSLRTGTETQYF.

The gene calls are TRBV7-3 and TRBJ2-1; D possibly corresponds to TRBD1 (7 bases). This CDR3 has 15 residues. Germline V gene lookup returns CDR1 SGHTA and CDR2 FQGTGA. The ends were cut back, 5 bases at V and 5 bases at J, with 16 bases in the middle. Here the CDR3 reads CASSSGGTVDNEQFF. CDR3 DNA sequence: TGTGCCAGCAGCAGCGGCGGGACAGTGGACAATGAGCAGTTCTTC.

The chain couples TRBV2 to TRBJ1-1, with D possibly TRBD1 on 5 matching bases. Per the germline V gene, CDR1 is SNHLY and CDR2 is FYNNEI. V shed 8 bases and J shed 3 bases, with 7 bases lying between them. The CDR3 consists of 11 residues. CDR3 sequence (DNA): TGTGCCAGCGGGACGTACACTGAAGCTTTCTTT. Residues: CASGTYTEAFF.

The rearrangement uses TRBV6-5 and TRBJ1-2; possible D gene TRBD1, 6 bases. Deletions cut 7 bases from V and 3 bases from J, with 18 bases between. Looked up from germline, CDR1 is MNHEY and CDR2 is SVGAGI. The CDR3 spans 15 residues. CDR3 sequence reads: CASTPGTQNYYGYTF. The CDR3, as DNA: TGTGCCAGCACCCCGGGGACACAGAATTACTATGGCTACACCTTC.